What follows are 24 T cell receptor beta chains derived from one specimen sequenced in a study of cytomegalovirus exposure and HLA in healthy donors. PCR was performed using 60 Vbeta and 13 Jbeta primers. The data were produced by immunoSEQ multiplex PCR, yet TCRdb's version contains in-frame clones alone and is incomplete. The profile shows 150,000 to 200,000 clones, approximately 80% of them singletons. The sequencing sample was made of PBMCs. The receptors shown here come from a man aged 45 to 65 in good health and CMV-seropositive.

Only a few counts were recorded for this clone. The rearrangement joins TRBV28 to TRBJ2-7, with D possibly TRBD2 on 7 matching bases. Deletions cut 5 bases from V and 0 bases from J, with 11 bases between. The CDR3 covers 14 residues. Germline lookup yields CDR1 MDHEN and CDR2 SYDVKM. The CDR3: CASSQRGGSYEQYF. In nucleotides, the CDR3 is TGTGCCAGCAGTCAGAGGGGGGGCTCCTACGAGCAGTACTTC.

The rearrangement uses TRBV19 and TRBJ1-1, with 10 bases identical to TRBD1. This CDR3 region has 14 residues. Germline-derived CDR1 and CDR2 are LNHDA and SQIVND (reference sequence). The V and J ends lost 5 bases and 4 bases, in that order; junction bases with no gene match: 4. CDR3 in DNA: TGTGCCAGTAGTCAGTGGACAGGGGGCACTGAAGCTTTCTTT. The encoded protein is CASSQWTGGTEAFF.

This clone has only a few counts. The chain links TRBV19 to TRBJ1-5, with D possibly matching TRBD1 (5 bases). Germline V lookup: CDR1 LNHDA, CDR2 SQIVND (reference sequence). There are 16 residues in the CDR3. The V gene lost 6 bases and the J gene lost 4 bases, with 19 bases spanning the gap. The DNA for the CDR3 is TGTGCCAGTAGCATCCTCGGAACGGGACTTAATCAGCCCCAGCATTTT. This codes for CASSILGTGLNQPQHF.

The chain links TRBV5-1 to TRBJ2-3, with a weak D call TRBD1 (6 bases). V was pared by 0 bases and J by 0 bases, with 8 bases between. Germline assignment: CDR1 SGHRS and CDR2 YFSETQ. The CDR3 is 15 amino acids. The CDR3 here is CASSLAGDSTDTQYF. The DNA of the CDR3 is TGCGCCAGCAGCTTGGCAGGGGACAGCACAGATACGCAGTATTTT.

The chain has TRBV7-2 and TRBJ2-1; tentatively, D is TRBD2 (5 bases). Between the trimmed V and J ends, which lost 4 bases and 2 bases, there was a span of 12 bases. Per germline, CDR1 SGHTA and CDR2 FQGNSA. The CDR3 sequence is 15 residues long. CDR3 sequence: CASSSSGETYNEQFF. CDR3 sequence (DNA): TGTGCCAGCAGCTCATCTGGGGAGACCTACAATGAGCAGTTCTTC.

The chain links TRBV5-6 to TRBJ2-7, with 9 bases that match TRBD2. CDR1 is SGHDT, CDR2 YYEEEE, per germline. The CDR3 is 15 residues long. J gave up 7 bases and V 0 bases, and 8 bases lay outside the gene matches. The CDR3 DNA reads TGTGCCAGCAGCTTGGAGGCACGGCGGGGGGGAGAGCAGTACTTC. Translating gives CASSLEARRGGEQYF.

V gene TRBV19 combines with J gene TRBJ2-1, with D possibly matching TRBD2 (5 bases). The CDR3 spans 12 residues. CDR1 and CDR2 (germline): LNHDA, SQIVND (reference sequence). Between the trimmed V and J ends, which lost 2 bases and 9 bases, there was a span of 8 bases. The CDR3 bases are TGTGCCAGTAGTATAAGAGGGTTTGAGCAGTTCTTC. Its protein product is CASSIRGFEQFF.

V is TRBV14 and J is TRBJ2-1; no reliable D call. Germline V gene data show CDR1 as SGHDN and CDR2 as FVKESK. This CDR3 has 13 residues. V lost 4 bases, J lost 9 bases, and 13 bases lay in between. The CDR3 DNA reads TGTGCCAGCAGCCCCGCTCGGGTAGGTGAGCAGTTCTTC. Amino acids: CASSPARVGEQFF.

The chain links TRBV18 to TRBJ2-3; a possible D gene is TRBD2 (5 bases). The germline V and J ends were trimmed by 4 bases and 0 bases, with 14 bases remaining between them. Germline V gene sequence: CDR1 KGHSH, CDR2 LQKENI. The CDR3 is 16 amino acids. This chain's CDR3 is CASSRVSGTSTDTQYF. The CDR3 nucleotides are TGTGCCAGCTCACGGGTAAGCGGCACTAGCACAGATACGCAGTATTTT.

This sequence joins TRBV5-6 and TRBJ2-1, with D tentatively TRBD2 (6 bases). V lost 3 bases to trimming and J lost 1 base, with 11 bases between them. Germline loops: CDR1 SGHDT, CDR2 YYEEEE. The CDR3 loop spans 15 amino acids. Here the CDR3 DNA reads TGTGCCAGCAGCTCGCTAGCGACATCCTACAATGAGCAGTTCTTC. Its protein is CASSSLATSYNEQFF.

The chain recombines TRBV18 with TRBJ2-3; TRBD1 agrees at 7 bases. Germline V gene lookup returns CDR1 KGHSH and CDR2 LQKENI. This CDR3 is 15 amino acids long. Losses at the gene ends were 6 bases for V and 0 bases for J; bases not matched to a gene: 6. The CDR3 sequence: CASSPDRASTDTQYF. The CDR3 nucleotides are TGTGCCAGCTCGCCTGACAGGGCGAGCACAGATACGCAGTATTTT.

V usage is TRBV9 and J usage is TRBJ1-6; the D is unclear. The CDR3 runs 14 residues. The germline CDR1 and CDR2 sequences are SGDLS and YYNGEE. Trimming removed 0 bases from V and 7 bases from J, with 8 bases in between. The CDR3 region is CASSVDAGNSPLHF. For the CDR3, the DNA is TGTGCCAGCAGCGTAGACGCCGGGAATTCACCCCTCCACTTT.

This chain links TRBV6-5 with TRBJ2-3; 9 bases fit TRBD1. The CDR3 covers 15 residues. The germline V gene encodes CDR1 MNHEY and CDR2 SVGAGI. With V trimmed by 6 bases and J by 4 bases, 8 bases remained unmatched. CDR3 region: CASRPGQGEADTQYF. The CDR3 region has the DNA TGTGCCAGCAGGCCGGGACAGGGTGAAGCAGATACGCAGTATTTT.

The V and J genes are TRBV4-3 and TRBJ2-1, with D possibly matching TRBD1 (5 bases). CDR1 and CDR2 from the germline V gene are LGHNA and YSLEER. The CDR3 length is 16 residues. Deletions cut 0 bases from V and 13 bases from J, with 22 bases between. The CDR3 is CASSQEGQVGAPYQFF. CDR3 nucleotides: TGCGCCAGCAGCCAAGAGGGTCAGGTAGGGGCGCCCTACCAGTTCTTC.

The rearrangement uses TRBV19 and TRBJ2-7; 7 nucleotides align to TRBD1. This CDR3 contains 17 residues. The V gene's germline CDR1 is LNHDA and CDR2 SQIVND (reference sequence). V lost 3 bases to trimming and J lost 2 bases; unmatched junction nucleotides: 13. The DNA for the CDR3 is TGTGCCAGTAGTATCACATTCACGGGACAGACCACCTACGAGCAGTACTTC. Translating gives CASSITFTGQTTYEQYF.

The chain links TRBV7-2 to TRBJ1-4; maybe TRBD1 (6 bases). The CDR3 length is 13 residues. The V end lost 1 base, the J end lost 11 bases, and 11 bases lay between the germline ends. The germline CDR1 and CDR2 sequences are SGHTA and FQGNSA. CDR3 amino acids: CASSLGPQGKLFF. CDR3 nucleotides: TGTGCCAGCAGCTTAGGGCCCCAGGGGAAACTGTTTTTT.

This chain connects TRBV6-5 to TRBJ2-7, with TRBD1 matching over 9 bases. CDR1 and CDR2 (germline): MNHEY, SVGAGI. Trimming at V came to 5 bases and at J to 0 bases, leaving 5 bases not matched to a gene. CDR3 length equals 15 residues. The CDR3 DNA reads as TGTGCCAGCAGTCATATGACAGGGGGCTCCTACGAGCAGTACTTC. It encodes CASSHMTGGSYEQYF.

The gene calls are TRBV6-1 and TRBJ1-2; TRBD1 is a possible D gene (6 bases). This CDR3 has 13 residues. The germline CDR1 and CDR2 sequences are MNHNS and SASEGT. V was clipped by 4 bases and J by 4 bases, with 10 bases between them. Written as DNA, the CDR3 is TGTGCCAGCAGTGTGACAGGAATCTATGGCTACACCTTC. Encoded protein: CASSVTGIYGYTF.

The chain links TRBV5-4 to TRBJ1-2; 8 bases map to TRBD1. Losses at the gene ends were 7 bases for V and 2 bases for J; bases not matched to a gene: 4. This CDR3 comprises 13 residues. Per germline, CDR1 SGHNT and CDR2 YYREEE (reference sequence). CDR3 loop: CASSGGLNYGYTF. The CDR3 bases are TGTGCCAGCTCAGGGGGCCTAAACTATGGCTACACCTTC.

This clone was recorded only once. V usage is TRBV5-1 and J usage is TRBJ2-2, with D tentatively TRBD2 (5 bases). CDR3 length: 16 residues. Germline CDR1 is SGHRS and CDR2 is YFSETQ. Trimming stripped 1 base from V and 2 bases from J, with 12 bases between. The chain's CDR3 is CASSLLGPGNTGELFF. CDR3 in DNA: TGCGCCAGCAGCTTGTTAGGCCCGGGAAACACCGGGGAGCTGTTTTTT.

V is TRBV5-1 and J is TRBJ2-3, with 7 bases aligning to TRBD1. Germline V gene lookup returns CDR1 SGHRS and CDR2 YFSETQ. CDR3 length: 15 amino acids. V lost 3 bases, J lost 0 bases, and 4 bases stayed unmatched. The CDR3 protein is CASSSWGQSTDTQYF. DNA for the CDR3: TGCGCCAGCAGCTCATGGGGACAGAGCACAGATACGCAGTATTTT.

The chain recombines TRBV13 with TRBJ2-3; D possibly corresponds to TRBD2 (6 bases). CDR1 PRHDT and CDR2 FYEKMQ come from the germline V gene (reference sequence). This CDR3 is built from 14 residues. V was clipped by 5 bases and J by 2 bases, with 11 bases between them. This CDR3 is CASSLGGSTDTQYF. The CDR3 DNA is TGTGCCAGCAGCCTCGGGGGTTCCACAGATACGCAGTATTTT.

The chain employs TRBV5-6 and TRBJ2-3; 7 nucleotides agree with TRBD2. The germline gives CDR1 SGHDT, CDR2 YYEEEE. The CDR3 totals 17 residues. V lost 0 bases to trimming and J lost 2 bases; unmatched junction nucleotides: 9. This chain's CDR3 is CASSLVIEGGPTDTQYF. The DNA of the CDR3 is TGTGCCAGCAGCTTGGTTATAGAGGGAGGGCCCACAGATACGCAGTATTTT.

The V and J genes are TRBV6-5 and TRBJ2-1; 13 nucleotides align to TRBD2. CDR3 length equals 15 residues. V was pared by 6 bases and J by 4 bases, with 3 bases of the junction left unmatched. Looked up from germline, CDR1 is MNHEY and CDR2 is SVGAGI. This CDR3 is CASRRTSGRYNEQFF. The CDR3 DNA reads as TGTGCCAGCAGACGGACTAGCGGGAGATACAATGAGCAGTTCTTC.